Listed here is a single TCR beta chain. In Cohort 3, a recovered donor had either two negative PCRs, clearance, or symptom resolution. Some clones are missing from TCRdb's copy, which holds only in-frame ones; the method was immunoSEQ multiplex PCR. Of roughly 170,000 clones in the sample, over 65% were seen once. CDR3 length: 14 residues. Germline CDR1 reads LNHDA; CDR2 reads SQIVND (reference sequence). With V trimmed by 5 bases and J by 2 bases, 5 bases remained unmatched. The data stem from a study of blood T cell repertoires in COVID-19. The receptor's source is a woman in her fifties or sixties who had recovered from COVID-19. Sequences were obtained from PBMCs or T cells enriched from blood (not recorded which). V is TRBV19 and J is TRBJ1-2; 7 bases line up with TRBD1. The chain's CDR3 is CASSFGQANYGYTF. The CDR3 region has the DNA TGTGCCAGTAGTTTTGGACAGGCAAACTATGGCTACACCTTC.